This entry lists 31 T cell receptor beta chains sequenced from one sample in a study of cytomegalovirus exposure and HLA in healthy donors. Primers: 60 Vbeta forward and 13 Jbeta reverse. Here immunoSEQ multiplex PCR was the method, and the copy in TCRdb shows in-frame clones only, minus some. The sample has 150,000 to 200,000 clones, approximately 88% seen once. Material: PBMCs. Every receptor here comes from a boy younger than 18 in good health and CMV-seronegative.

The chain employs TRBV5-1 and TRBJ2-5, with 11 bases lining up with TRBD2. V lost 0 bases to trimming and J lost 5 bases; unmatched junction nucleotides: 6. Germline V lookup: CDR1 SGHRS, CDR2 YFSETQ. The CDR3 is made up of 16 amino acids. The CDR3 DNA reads TGCGCCAGCAGCTTGGATGTTAGCGGGGGGGCCGAGACCCAGTACTTC. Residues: CASSLDVSGGAETQYF.

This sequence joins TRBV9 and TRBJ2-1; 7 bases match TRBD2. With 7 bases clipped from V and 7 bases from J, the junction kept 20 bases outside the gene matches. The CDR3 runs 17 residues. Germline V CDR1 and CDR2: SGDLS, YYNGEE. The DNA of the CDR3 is TGTGCCAGCGGAGATGCGGGAGTCATACGGAGAGGGAATGAGCAGTTCTTC. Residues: CASGDAGVIRRGNEQFF. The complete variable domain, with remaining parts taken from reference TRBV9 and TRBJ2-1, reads DSGVTQTPKHLITATGQRVTLRCSPRSGDLSVYWYQQSLDQGLQFLIQYYNGEERAKGNILERFSAQQFPDLHSELNLSSLELGDSALYFCASGDAGVIRRGNEQFFGPGTRLTVL.

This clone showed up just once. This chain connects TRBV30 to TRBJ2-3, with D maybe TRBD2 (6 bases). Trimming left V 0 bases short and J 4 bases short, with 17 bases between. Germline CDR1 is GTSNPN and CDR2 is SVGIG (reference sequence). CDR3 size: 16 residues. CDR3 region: CAWSVGRGIGADTQYF. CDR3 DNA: TGTGCCTGGAGTGTAGGCCGGGGGATAGGAGCAGATACGCAGTATTTT.

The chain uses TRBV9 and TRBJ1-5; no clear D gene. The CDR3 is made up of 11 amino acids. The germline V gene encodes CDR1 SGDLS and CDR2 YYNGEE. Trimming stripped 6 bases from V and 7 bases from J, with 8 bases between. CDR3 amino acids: CASTTRQPQHF. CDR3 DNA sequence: TGTGCCAGCACCACGAGGCAGCCCCAGCATTTT.

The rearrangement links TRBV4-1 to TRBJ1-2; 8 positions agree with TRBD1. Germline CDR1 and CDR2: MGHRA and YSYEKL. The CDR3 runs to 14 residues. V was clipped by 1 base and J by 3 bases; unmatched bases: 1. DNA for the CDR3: TGCGCCAGCAGCCAAGTGACAGGGGACTATGGCTACACCTTC. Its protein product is CASSQVTGDYGYTF.

The CDR3 loop reads CASSWQSDTGELFF. CDR3 DNA sequence: TGCGCCAGCAGCTGGCAGTCAGACACCGGGGAGCTGTTTTTT. The V call is TRBV5-1, the J call TRBJ2-2; D unclear. This CDR3 is built from 14 residues. With 3 bases removed from V and 3 bases from J, the gap between germline ends came to 9 bases. The germline gives CDR1 SGHRS, CDR2 YFSETQ. The variable domain in full, completed from reference TRBV5-1 and TRBJ2-2, reads KAGVTQTPRYLIKTRGQQVTLSCSPISGHRSVSWYQQTPGQGLQFLFEYFSETQRNKGNFPGRFSGRQFSNSRSEMNVSTLELGDSALYLCASSWQSDTGELFFGEGSRLTVL.

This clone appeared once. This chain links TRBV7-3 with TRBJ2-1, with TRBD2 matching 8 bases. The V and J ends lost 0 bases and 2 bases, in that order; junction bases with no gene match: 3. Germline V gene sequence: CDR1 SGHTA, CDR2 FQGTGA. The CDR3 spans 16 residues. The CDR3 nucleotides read TGTGCCAGCAGCTTAACGCCAGCGGGGGCCTACAATGAGCAGTTCTTC. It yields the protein CASSLTPAGAYNEQFF.

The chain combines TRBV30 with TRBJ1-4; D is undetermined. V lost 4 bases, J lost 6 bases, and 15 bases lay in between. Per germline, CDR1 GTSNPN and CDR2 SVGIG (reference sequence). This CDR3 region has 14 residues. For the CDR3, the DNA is TGTGCCTGGAAGCATAGGCATACAGATGAAAAACTGTTTTTT. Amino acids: CAWKHRHTDEKLFF.

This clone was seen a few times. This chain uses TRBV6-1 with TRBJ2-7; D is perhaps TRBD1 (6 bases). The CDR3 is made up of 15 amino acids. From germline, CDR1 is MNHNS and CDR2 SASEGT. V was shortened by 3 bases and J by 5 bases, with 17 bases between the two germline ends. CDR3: CASSDLTGHGHEQYF. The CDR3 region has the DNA TGTGCCAGCAGTGATTTAACGGGACACGGCCACGAGCAGTACTTC.

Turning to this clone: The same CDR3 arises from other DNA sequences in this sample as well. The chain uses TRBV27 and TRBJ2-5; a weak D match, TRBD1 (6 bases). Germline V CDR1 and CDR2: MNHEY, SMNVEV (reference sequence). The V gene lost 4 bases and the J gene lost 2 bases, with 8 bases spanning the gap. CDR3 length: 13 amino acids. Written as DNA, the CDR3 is TGTGCCAGCAGTTCGGACAGACAAGAGACCCAGTACTTC. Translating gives CASSSDRQETQYF.

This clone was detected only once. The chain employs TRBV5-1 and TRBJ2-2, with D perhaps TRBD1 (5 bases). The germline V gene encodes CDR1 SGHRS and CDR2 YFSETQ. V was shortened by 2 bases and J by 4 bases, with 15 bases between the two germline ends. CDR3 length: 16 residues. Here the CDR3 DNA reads TGCGCCAGCAGCTTTTCCTTGACAGTTGGCACCGGGGAGCTGTTTTTT. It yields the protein CASSFSLTVGTGELFF. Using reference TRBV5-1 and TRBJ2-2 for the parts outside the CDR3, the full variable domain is KAGVTQTPRYLIKTRGQQVTLSCSPISGHRSVSWYQQTPGQGLQFLFEYFSETQRNKGNFPGRFSGRQFSNSRSEMNVSTLELGDSALYLCASSFSLTVGTGELFFGEGSRLTVL.

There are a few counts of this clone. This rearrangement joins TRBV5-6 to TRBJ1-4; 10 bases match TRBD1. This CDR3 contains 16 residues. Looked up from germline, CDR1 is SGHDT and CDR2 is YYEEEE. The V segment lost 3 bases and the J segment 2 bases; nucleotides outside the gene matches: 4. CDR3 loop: CASSSGQGGTNEKLFF. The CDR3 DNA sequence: TGTGCCAGCAGCTCAGGACAGGGGGGGACTAATGAAAAACTGTTTTTT.

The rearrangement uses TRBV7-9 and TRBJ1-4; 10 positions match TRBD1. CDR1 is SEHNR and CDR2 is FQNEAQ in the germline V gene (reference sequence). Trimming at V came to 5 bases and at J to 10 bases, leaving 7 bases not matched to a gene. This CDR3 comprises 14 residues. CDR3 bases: TGTGCCAGCAGCCGTGACAGGGGGCGCGGAAAACTGTTTTTT. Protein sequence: CASSRDRGRGKLFF.

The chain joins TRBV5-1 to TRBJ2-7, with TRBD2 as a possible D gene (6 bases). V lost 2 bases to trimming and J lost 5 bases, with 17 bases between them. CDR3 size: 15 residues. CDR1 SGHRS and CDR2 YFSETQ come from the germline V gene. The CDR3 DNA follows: TGCGCCAGCAGCTTATCATCGGACTATAGAAACGAGCAGTACTTC. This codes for CASSLSSDYRNEQYF. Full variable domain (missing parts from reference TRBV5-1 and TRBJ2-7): KAGVTQTPRYLIKTRGQQVTLSCSPISGHRSVSWYQQTPGQGLQFLFEYFSETQRNKGNFPGRFSGRQFSNSRSEMNVSTLELGDSALYLCASSLSSDYRNEQYFGPGTRLTVT.

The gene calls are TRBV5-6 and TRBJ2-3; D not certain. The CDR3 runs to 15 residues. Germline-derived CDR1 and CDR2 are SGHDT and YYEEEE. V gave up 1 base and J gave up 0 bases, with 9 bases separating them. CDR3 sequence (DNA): TGTGCCAGCAGCTTGATTAGAGAAAGCACAGATACGCAGTATTTT. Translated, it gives CASSLIRESTDTQYF.

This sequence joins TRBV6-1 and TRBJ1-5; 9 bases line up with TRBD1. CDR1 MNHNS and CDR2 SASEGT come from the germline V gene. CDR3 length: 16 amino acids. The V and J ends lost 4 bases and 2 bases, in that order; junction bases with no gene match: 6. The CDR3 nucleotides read TGTGCCAGCAGTGGCCGACAGGGGGTTGGCAATCAGCCCCAGCATTTT. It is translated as CASSGRQGVGNQPQHF.

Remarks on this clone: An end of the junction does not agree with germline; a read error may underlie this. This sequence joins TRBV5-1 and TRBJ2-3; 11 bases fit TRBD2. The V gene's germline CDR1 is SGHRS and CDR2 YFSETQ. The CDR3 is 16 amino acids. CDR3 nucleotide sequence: TGCGCCAGCAGTTTGGGACTAGCGGACCTCACAGATACGCAGTATTTT. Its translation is CASSLGLADLTDTQYF.

The CDR3 here is CASSTGLPTGELFF. The CDR3 bases are TGTGCCAGCAGTACAGGGCTTCCCACCGGGGAGCTGTTTTTT. The chain joins TRBV7-3 to TRBJ2-2; a weak D match, TRBD1 (6 bases). V lost 6 bases, J lost 4 bases, and 12 bases lay in between. The CDR3 runs to 14 residues. CDR1 is SGHTA, CDR2 FQGTGA, per germline.

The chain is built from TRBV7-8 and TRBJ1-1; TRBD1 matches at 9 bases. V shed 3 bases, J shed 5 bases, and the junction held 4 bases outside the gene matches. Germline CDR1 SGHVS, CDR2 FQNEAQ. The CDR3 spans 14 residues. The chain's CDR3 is CASSLGTGSTEAFF. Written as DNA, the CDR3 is TGTGCCAGCAGCTTGGGGACAGGGTCGACTGAAGCTTTCTTT. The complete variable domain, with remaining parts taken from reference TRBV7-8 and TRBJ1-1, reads GAGVSQSPRYKVAKRGQDVALRCDPISGHVSLFWYQQALGQGPEFLTYFQNEAQLDKSGLPSDRFFAERPEGSVSTLKIQRTQQEDSAVYLCASSLGTGSTEAFFGQGTRLTVV.

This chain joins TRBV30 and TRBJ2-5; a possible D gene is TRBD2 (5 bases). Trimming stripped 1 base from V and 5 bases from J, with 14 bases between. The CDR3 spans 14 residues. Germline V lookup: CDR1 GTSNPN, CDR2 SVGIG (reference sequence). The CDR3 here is CAWSEGVSMETQYF. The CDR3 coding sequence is TGTGCCTGGAGTGAGGGAGTTAGTATGGAGACCCAGTACTTC.

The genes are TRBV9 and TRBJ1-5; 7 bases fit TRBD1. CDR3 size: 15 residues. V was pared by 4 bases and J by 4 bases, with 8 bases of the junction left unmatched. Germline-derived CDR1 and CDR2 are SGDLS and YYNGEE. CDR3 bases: TGTGCCAGCAGCTCCGACGGGGACAGAAATCAGCCCCAGCATTTT. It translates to CASSSDGDRNQPQHF.

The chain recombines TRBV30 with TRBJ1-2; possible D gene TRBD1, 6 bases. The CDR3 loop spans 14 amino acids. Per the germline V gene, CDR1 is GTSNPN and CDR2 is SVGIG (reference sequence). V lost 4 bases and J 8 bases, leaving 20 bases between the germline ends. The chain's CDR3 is CAWIPPPGADGYTF. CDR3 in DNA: TGTGCCTGGATTCCGCCCCCAGGGGCGGACGGCTACACCTTC.

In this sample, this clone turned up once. DNA of the CDR3: TGCGCCAGCTCGTTTAGCGCGAGCACTGAAGCTTTCTTT. Protein sequence: CASSFSASTEAFF. The rearrangement uses TRBV5-1 and TRBJ1-1; D uncertain. Germline V gives CDR1 SGHRS, CDR2 YFSETQ. V was shortened by 7 bases and J by 4 bases, with 14 bases between the two germline ends. This CDR3 comprises 13 residues. The whole variable domain, filled in from reference TRBV5-1 and TRBJ1-1, reads KAGVTQTPRYLIKTRGQQVTLSCSPISGHRSVSWYQQTPGQGLQFLFEYFSETQRNKGNFPGRFSGRQFSNSRSEMNVSTLELGDSALYLCASSFSASTEAFFGQGTRLTVV.

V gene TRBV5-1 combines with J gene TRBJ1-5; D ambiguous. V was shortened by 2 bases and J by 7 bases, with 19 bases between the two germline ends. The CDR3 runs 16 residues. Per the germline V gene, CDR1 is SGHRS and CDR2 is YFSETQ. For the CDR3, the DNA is TGCGCCAGCAGCTTCAGGCCCCTAACCCCAACGCAGCCCCAGCATTTT. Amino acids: CASSFRPLTPTQPQHF. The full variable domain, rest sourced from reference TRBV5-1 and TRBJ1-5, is KAGVTQTPRYLIKTRGQQVTLSCSPISGHRSVSWYQQTPGQGLQFLFEYFSETQRNKGNFPGRFSGRQFSNSRSEMNVSTLELGDSALYLCASSFRPLTPTQPQHFGDGTRLSIL.

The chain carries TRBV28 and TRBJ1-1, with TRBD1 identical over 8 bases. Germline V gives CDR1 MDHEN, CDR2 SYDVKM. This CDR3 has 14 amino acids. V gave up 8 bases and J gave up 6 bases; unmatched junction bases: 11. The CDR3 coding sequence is TGTGCCAGCGAAACCGGGACAGGTTCCCCTGAAGCTTTCTTT. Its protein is CASETGTGSPEAFF.

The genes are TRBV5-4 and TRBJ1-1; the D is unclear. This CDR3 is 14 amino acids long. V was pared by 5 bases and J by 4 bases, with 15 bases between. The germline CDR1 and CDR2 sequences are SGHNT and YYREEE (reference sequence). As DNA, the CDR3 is TGTGCCAGCAGTCCCCGTGCGGGGAGCACTGAAGCTTTCTTT. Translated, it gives CASSPRAGSTEAFF.

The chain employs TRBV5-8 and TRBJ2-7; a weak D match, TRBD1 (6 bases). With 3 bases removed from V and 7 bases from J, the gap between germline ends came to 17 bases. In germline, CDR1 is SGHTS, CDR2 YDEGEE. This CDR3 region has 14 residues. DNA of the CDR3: TGTGCCAGCAGCTGGGGGCAAGGGGTAGAGGAGCAGTACTTC. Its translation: CASSWGQGVEEQYF.

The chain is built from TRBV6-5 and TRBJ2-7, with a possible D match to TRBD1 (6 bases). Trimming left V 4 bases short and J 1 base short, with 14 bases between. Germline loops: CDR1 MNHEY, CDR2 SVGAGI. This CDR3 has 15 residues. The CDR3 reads CASSSYADSSYEQYF. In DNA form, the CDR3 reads TGTGCCAGCAGTTCGTACGCGGACAGTTCCTACGAGCAGTACTTC.

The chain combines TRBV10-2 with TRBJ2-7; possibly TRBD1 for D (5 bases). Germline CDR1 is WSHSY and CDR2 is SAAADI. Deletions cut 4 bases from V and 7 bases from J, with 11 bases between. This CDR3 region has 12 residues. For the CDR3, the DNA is TGCGCCAGCAGTGTTAGGGGTGAAGAGCAGTACTTC. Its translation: CASSVRGEEQYF.

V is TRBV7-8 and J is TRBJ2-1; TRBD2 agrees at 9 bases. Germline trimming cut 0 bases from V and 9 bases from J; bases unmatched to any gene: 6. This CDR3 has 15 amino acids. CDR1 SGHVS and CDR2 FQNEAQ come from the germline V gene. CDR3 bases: TGTGCCAGCAGCTTAGCGCTAGCGGGGTCAAGTGAGCAGTTCTTC. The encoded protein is CASSLALAGSSEQFF.

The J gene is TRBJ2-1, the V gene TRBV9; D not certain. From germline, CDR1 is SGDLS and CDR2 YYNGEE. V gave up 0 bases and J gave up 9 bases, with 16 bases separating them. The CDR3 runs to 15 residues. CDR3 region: CASSVALTVNSEQFF. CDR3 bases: TGTGCCAGCAGCGTAGCTCTAACGGTAAATAGTGAGCAGTTCTTC.